Given below is one TCR beta chain in context. This clonotype was seen only a few times. Its antigen is not yet known. No much larger clone is present one base from it, and per-base qualities are unavailable. The data were taken from a study of T-cell memory formation after mild COVID-19 (dated by TCRdb to about 2021). About the full investigation: Most TCR sequence clusters were specific to one of the two donors. T-cell clones expanding and contracting after mild COVID-19 in two donors were tracked by longitudinal TCRalpha and TCRbeta repertoire sequencing. Two young, previously healthy adult volunteers, one female and one male, were included in the cohort. Beyond this particular receptor, the publication reports: Some responding clones were detected in pre-infection memory, which suggested that pre-existing cross-reactive memory T cells had joined the SARS-CoV-2 response. SARS-CoV-2 specificity of the second-wave clones peaking on day 37 was not confirmed. The study covered only two mild cases, and larger cohorts including severe cases with pre-infection samples were considered necessary. Clones that contracted from day 15 to 85 showed balanced CD4/CD8 phenotypes, whereas a second wave of clones that expanded from day 15 to 37 leaned towards CD4+. Contracting CD4+ clones were found mainly in CM and EM memory subsets, while CD8+ clones were enriched in EMRA.

Ficoll-Paque density gradient centrifugation was used to isolate PBMCs. The instrument was an Illumina NovaSeq 6000. cDNA libraries for TCRalpha and TCRbeta were prepared by 5'RACE using constant-segment primers, with sample barcodes and unique molecular identifiers added. Trizol reagent was used to extract RNA from every sample. Library amplification was performed in two PCR steps, and a second sample barcode and Illumina TruSeq adapters were introduced in the second step. Sequencing of the libraries was done on an Illumina NovaSeq, producing 2 x 150 bp paired-end reads. As for how the authors treated the data: With migec v1.2.7, reads were demultiplexed and then collapsed into UMI-guided consensus sequences. With mixcr v2.1.11, UMI consensuses were aligned to TRA and TRB V and J templates and assembled into clonotypes. Expanded or contracted clonotypes were those called significant by both edgeR and NoisET, with noise models trained on biological replicates. For edgeR calls, the cutoffs were a false discovery rate-adjusted p below 0.01 and a log2 fold-change threshold of 1. As an exploratory analysis of dynamics, PCA with hierarchical clustering was applied to max-normalized trajectories of the 1000 most abundant clonotypes. The CD4 or CD8 phenotype of responding clones was assigned using the separately sequenced CD4+ and CD8+ repertoires. Clones were called with MiXCR by TCRdb after fastp trimmed the public reads at Q25, and only in-frame beta chains were retained. Under each unique CDR3 protein, matching rows form one entry showing the most common genes and DNA. The V and J calls and clone size come from TCRdb's table, not from the authors' own analysis. This sample lists approximately 480,000 distinct CDR3 sequences; about 18% were detected once. The ten largest clonotypes hold 10% to 15% of the sample.

The V and J ends are trimmed by 0 bases and 4 bases, leaving 12 bases between them. From the cysteine through the phenylalanine, the CDR3 covers 15 amino acids. This entry keeps only the CDR3 DNA: 45 bases, framed from base 1. CDR1 and CDR2 are drawn from the germline V gene: LGHNA, YSLEER. Rearrangement joined TRBV4-3 to TRBJ1-1; confidence is insufficient to name the D gene. The receptor was derived from an adult woman who had mild COVID-19 (a few samples of this study predate the infection). The sample titles of this study are shuffled in the database, so cell type and time point are left out; the donor was told from shared clones. The sequenced sample was PBMCs or a T cell subset sorted from them (not recorded which). This receptor carries the CDR3 CASSQEGGLGTEAFF. The sequence in DNA is TGCGCCAGCAGCCAAGAAGGAGGTCTAGGCACTGAAGCTTTCTTT.